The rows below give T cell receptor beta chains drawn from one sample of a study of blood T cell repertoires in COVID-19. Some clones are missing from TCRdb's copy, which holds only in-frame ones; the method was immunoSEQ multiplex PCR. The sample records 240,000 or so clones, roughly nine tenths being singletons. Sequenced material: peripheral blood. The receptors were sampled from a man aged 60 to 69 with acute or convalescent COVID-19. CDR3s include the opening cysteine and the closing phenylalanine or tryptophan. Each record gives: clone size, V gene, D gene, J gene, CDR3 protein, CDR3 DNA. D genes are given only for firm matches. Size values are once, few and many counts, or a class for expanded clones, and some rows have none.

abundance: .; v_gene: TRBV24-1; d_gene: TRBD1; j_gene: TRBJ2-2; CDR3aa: CATSQGAPGELFF; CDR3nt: TGTGCCACCAGCCAGGGGGCCCCCGGGGAGCTGTTTTTT
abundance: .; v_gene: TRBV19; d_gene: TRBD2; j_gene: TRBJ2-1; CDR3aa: CATLGLAGGNEQFF; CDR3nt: TGTGCCACCCTCGGGCTAGCGGGAGGGAATGAGCAGTTCTTC
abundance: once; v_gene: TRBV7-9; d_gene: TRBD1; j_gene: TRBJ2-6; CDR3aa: CASSLRTGVVYGANVLTF; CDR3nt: TGTGCCAGCAGCTTACGGACAGGGGTGGTATACGGGGCCAACGTCCTGACTTTC
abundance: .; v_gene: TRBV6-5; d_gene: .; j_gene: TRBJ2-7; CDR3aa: CASSQTGGQIYEQYF; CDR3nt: TGTGCCAGCAGCCAAACCGGGGGACAGATCTACGAGCAGTACTTC
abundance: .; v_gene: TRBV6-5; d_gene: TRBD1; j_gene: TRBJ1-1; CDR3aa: CAILQGQLNTEAFF; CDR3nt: TGTGCCATTCTACAGGGGCAACTAAACACTGAAGCTTTCTTT
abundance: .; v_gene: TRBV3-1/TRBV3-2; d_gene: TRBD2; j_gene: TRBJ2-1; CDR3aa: CASSHPGLAGVFEQFF; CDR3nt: TGTGCCAGCAGCCATCCGGGACTAGCGGGAGTATTTGAGCAGTTCTTC
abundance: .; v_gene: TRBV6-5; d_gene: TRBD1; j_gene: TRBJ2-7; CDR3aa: CASSPWDRVHEQYF; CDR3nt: TGTGCCAGCAGTCCCTGGGACAGGGTCCACGAGCAGTACTTC
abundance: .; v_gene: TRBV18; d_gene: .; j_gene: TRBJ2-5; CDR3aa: CASSPYRMTETQYF; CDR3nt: TGTGCCAGCTCACCATACAGGATGACCGAGACCCAGTACTTC
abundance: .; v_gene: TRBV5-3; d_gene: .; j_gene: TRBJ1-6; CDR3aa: CARSSLQGPDLCSPLHF; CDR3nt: TGTGCCAGAAGCTCGCTACAGGGCCCTGACTTATGTTCACCCCTCCACTTT
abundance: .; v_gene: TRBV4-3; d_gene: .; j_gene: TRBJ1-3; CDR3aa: CASSPAGIRNTIYF; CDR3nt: TGCGCCAGCAGCCCGGCCGGGATCAGAAACACCATATATTTT
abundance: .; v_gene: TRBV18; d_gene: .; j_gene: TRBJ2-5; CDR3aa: CASSQGSGGETQYF; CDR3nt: TGTGCCAGCTCACAGGGTAGCGGAGGAGAGACCCAGTACTTC